This TCR beta chain was sequenced in a study of cytomegalovirus exposure and HLA in healthy donors. The primer mix had 60 Vbeta and 13 Jbeta primers. Measured with immunoSEQ multiplex PCR; TCRdb has only the in-frame clones, and not every one. The table shows over 70,000 clones, with about 67% occurring only once. V lost 2 bases to trimming and J lost 5 bases, with 7 bases between them. This CDR3 has 14 amino acids. The germline gives CDR1 SEHNR, CDR2 FQNEAQ (reference sequence). The sequence was collected from a man aged 35 to 55 in good health and CMV-seropositive. The chain has TRBV7-9 and TRBJ1-6; D not resolved. The sample consisted of PBMCs. As DNA, the CDR3 is TGTGCCAGCAGCTTAACGGGTGATAATTCACCCCTCCACTTT. Its protein is CASSLTGDNSPLHF. The whole variable domain, remainder taken from reference TRBV7-9 and TRBJ1-6, is DTGVSQNPRHKITKRGQNVTFRCDPISEHNRLYWYRQTLGQGPEFLTYFQNEAQLEKSRLLSDRFSAERPKGSFSTLEIQRTEQGDSAMYLCASSLTGDNSPLHFGNGTRLTVT.